These T cell receptor beta chains were read from a single sample in a study of T-cell reconstitution after alpha-beta-depleted transplantation in children. A single record per CDR3 protein comes from TCRdb applying MiXCR to the PCR reads. The table has under 300,000 distinct CDR3 sequences, approximately 10% seen once. This sample comprised peripheral blood, obtained 180 days after TCRalphabeta/CD19-depleted stem cell transplant. The receptors derive from a male patient between 2 and 10 years old who had a stem cell transplant for chronic granulomatous disease, so the T cells may come from the graft donor. Both conserved end residues are part of each CDR3. The D gene is left open where the match is weak. Size tells how often a clone was seen (once, few, many) or the class of an expanded clone, and some rows leave it out.

j_call: TRBJ1-2; d_call: NA; v_call: TRBV30; clone_size: many; cdr3_aa: CAWRELAHYGYTF; cdr3_nt: TGTGCCTGGCGGGAGCTAGCCCACTATGGCTACACCTTC
j_call: TRBJ2-7; d_call: NA; v_call: TRBV5-1; clone_size: many; cdr3_aa: CASSLGQSSYEQYF; cdr3_nt: TGCGCCAGCAGCTTGGGGCAGAGCTCCTACGAGCAGTACTTC
j_call: TRBJ2-1; d_call: NA; v_call: TRBV29-1; clone_size: many; cdr3_aa: CSVEIATRYNEQFF; cdr3_nt: TGCAGCGTTGAGATAGCGACCCGCTACAATGAGCAGTTCTTC
j_call: TRBJ2-3; d_call: NA; v_call: TRBV20-1; clone_size: many; cdr3_aa: CSARFDWDLQYF; cdr3_nt: TGCAGTGCTAGGTTTGATTGGGACCTGCAGTATTTT
j_call: TRBJ2-7; d_call: NA; v_call: TRBV30; clone_size: NA; cdr3_aa: CAWSPSFFYEQYF; cdr3_nt: TGTGCCTGGAGTCCATCCTTTTTCTACGAGCAGTACTTC
j_call: TRBJ2-7; d_call: TRBD1; v_call: TRBV28; clone_size: many; cdr3_aa: CASRRTGVHEQYF; cdr3_nt: TGTGCCAGCAGGAGGACAGGGGTCCACGAGCAGTACTTC
j_call: TRBJ2-2; d_call: TRBD1; v_call: TRBV2; clone_size: many; cdr3_aa: CASSPQWTGVTGELFF; cdr3_nt: TGTGCCAGCAGTCCCCAATGGACAGGGGTGACCGGGGAGCTGTTTTTT
j_call: TRBJ2-7; d_call: NA; v_call: TRBV3-1; clone_size: many; cdr3_aa: CASSHQRAGVVVSYEQYF; cdr3_nt: TGTGCCAGCAGCCATCAGAGGGCAGGGGTCGTGGTTTCCTACGAGCAGTACTTC
j_call: TRBJ1-1; d_call: TRBD1; v_call: TRBV5-4; clone_size: NA; cdr3_aa: CASIHTQGARSTEALF; cdr3_nt: TGTGCCAGCATCCACACACAGGGGGCGCGAAGCACTGAAGCTTTATTT
j_call: TRBJ2-1; d_call: TRBD1; v_call: TRBV9; clone_size: many; cdr3_aa: CASSVTGSNNEQFF; cdr3_nt: TGTGCCAGCAGCGTGACAGGGTCAAACAATGAGCAGTTCTTC
j_call: TRBJ1-5; d_call: NA; v_call: TRBV12-3/TRBV12-4; clone_size: NA; cdr3_aa: CASSLALGAFRNQPQHF; cdr3_nt: TGTGCCAGCAGTTTGGCTCTGGGGGCCTTTCGCAATCAGCCCCAGCATTTT
j_call: TRBJ2-1; d_call: TRBD1; v_call: TRBV3-1; clone_size: many; cdr3_aa: CASSQDPGGGWMGQQFF; cdr3_nt: TGTGCCAGCAGCCAAGATCCAGGGGGCGGGTGGATGGGACAGCAATTCTTC
j_call: TRBJ1-1; d_call: NA; v_call: TRBV19; clone_size: few; cdr3_aa: CASNTVNTEAFF; cdr3_nt: TGTGCCAGTAACACTGTGAACACTGAAGCTTTCTTT
j_call: TRBJ1-1; d_call: NA; v_call: TRBV10-3; clone_size: many; cdr3_aa: CAISEPGTEAFF; cdr3_nt: TGTGCCATCAGTGAGCCGGGAACTGAAGCTTTCTTT
j_call: TRBJ2-5; d_call: NA; v_call: TRBV20-1; clone_size: many; cdr3_aa: CSARAAGAQETQYF; cdr3_nt: TGCAGTGCTAGAGCGGCGGGGGCACAAGAGACCCAGTACTTC
j_call: TRBJ1-6; d_call: NA; v_call: TRBV7-9; clone_size: NA; cdr3_aa: CASSILAAGNSPLHF; cdr3_nt: TGTGCCAGCAGTATCTTGGCAGCTGGGAATTCACCCCTCCACTTT
j_call: TRBJ2-7; d_call: NA; v_call: TRBV28; clone_size: many; cdr3_aa: CASSEAYEQYF; cdr3_nt: TGTGCCAGCAGTGAAGCCTACGAGCAGTACTTC
j_call: TRBJ2-7; d_call: NA; v_call: TRBV4-2; clone_size: many; cdr3_aa: CASSQVDSHHEQYF; cdr3_nt: TGTGCCAGCAGCCAAGTGGACAGCCACCACGAGCAGTACTTC
j_call: TRBJ2-7; d_call: TRBD1; v_call: TRBV30; clone_size: NA; cdr3_aa: CAWTGQRKYEQYF; cdr3_nt: TGTGCCTGGACGGGACAGAGGAAATACGAGCAGTACTTC
j_call: TRBJ2-2; d_call: NA; v_call: TRBV20-1; clone_size: many; cdr3_aa: CSATGQNTGELFF; cdr3_nt: TGCAGTGCTACGGGACAGAACACCGGGGAGCTGTTTTTT
j_call: TRBJ2-2; d_call: TRBD2; v_call: TRBV20-1; clone_size: many; cdr3_aa: CSARERGLAGDFWAGELFF; cdr3_nt: TGCAGTGCTAGAGAACGGGGACTAGCGGGAGATTTTTGGGCCGGGGAGCTGTTTTTT
j_call: TRBJ2-1; d_call: NA; v_call: TRBV4-2; clone_size: many; cdr3_aa: CASSQDPGTSNEQFF; cdr3_nt: TGTGCCAGCAGCCAAGATCCCGGGACCTCCAATGAGCAGTTCTTC
j_call: TRBJ1-1; d_call: NA; v_call: TRBV12-3/TRBV12-4; clone_size: many; cdr3_aa: CASSLFSQGNTEAFF; cdr3_nt: TGTGCCAGCAGTTTATTTAGTCAGGGGAATACTGAAGCTTTCTTT
j_call: TRBJ2-1; d_call: TRBD2; v_call: TRBV7-3; clone_size: many; cdr3_aa: CASSHRLAGGFNEQFF; cdr3_nt: TGTGCCAGCAGCCACCGACTAGCGGGAGGATTTAATGAGCAGTTCTTC
j_call: TRBJ1-1; d_call: NA; v_call: TRBV5-1; clone_size: many; cdr3_aa: CASSFRTTNTEAFF; cdr3_nt: TGCGCCAGCAGCTTTAGGACAACGAACACTGAAGCTTTCTTT
j_call: TRBJ2-2; d_call: NA; v_call: TRBV29-1; clone_size: many; cdr3_aa: CSVRTGKAGELFF; cdr3_nt: TGCAGCGTTAGAACAGGGAAGGCCGGGGAGCTGTTTTTT
j_call: TRBJ2-1; d_call: NA; v_call: TRBV20-1; clone_size: many; cdr3_aa: CSATREDSYNEQFF; cdr3_nt: TGCAGTGCCACCAGGGAGGACTCCTACAATGAGCAGTTCTTC
j_call: TRBJ2-2; d_call: NA; v_call: TRBV5-1; clone_size: many; cdr3_aa: CASSPTGVGAGELFF; cdr3_nt: TGCGCCAGCAGCCCAACGGGAGTCGGGGCCGGGGAGCTGTTTTTT
j_call: TRBJ2-3; d_call: TRBD2; v_call: TRBV11-2; clone_size: many; cdr3_aa: CASGRWEGSLGTDTQYF; cdr3_nt: TGTGCCAGCGGCCGGTGGGAGGGATCTTTGGGCACAGATACGCAGTATTTT
j_call: TRBJ2-7; d_call: TRBD1; v_call: TRBV29-1; clone_size: many; cdr3_aa: CSVTGTGLYEQYF; cdr3_nt: TGCAGCGTCACCGGGACAGGCCTATACGAGCAGTACTTC
j_call: TRBJ2-5; d_call: TRBD2; v_call: TRBV12-3/TRBV12-4; clone_size: NA; cdr3_aa: CASSQGLSDQETQYF; cdr3_nt: TGTGCCAGCAGTCAGGGACTATCAGACCAAGAGACCCAGTACTTC
j_call: TRBJ2-1; d_call: NA; v_call: TRBV7-2; clone_size: many; cdr3_aa: CASSLVAGSSSYNEQFF; cdr3_nt: TGTGCCAGCAGCTTAGTGGCCGGGTCGAGCTCCTACAATGAGCAGTTCTTC
j_call: TRBJ2-4; d_call: NA; v_call: TRBV27; clone_size: many; cdr3_aa: CASSSPARVLYF; cdr3_nt: TGTGCCAGCAGTTCACCAGCCAGGGTACTGTACTTC
j_call: TRBJ2-7; d_call: TRBD2; v_call: TRBV20-1; clone_size: many; cdr3_aa: CSARGLSPAYEQYF; cdr3_nt: TGCAGTGCTAGGGGACTATCCCCCGCCTACGAGCAGTACTTC
j_call: TRBJ2-3; d_call: TRBD1; v_call: TRBV12-3/TRBV12-4; clone_size: many; cdr3_aa: CASSAQGTGRTDTQYF; cdr3_nt: TGTGCCAGCTCGGCCCAGGGGACAGGCCGCACAGATACGCAGTATTTT
j_call: TRBJ2-2; d_call: TRBD2; v_call: TRBV6-2/TRBV6-3; clone_size: many; cdr3_aa: CASTSSGRWDTGELFF; cdr3_nt: TGTGCCAGCACATCTAGCGGGAGATGGGACACCGGGGAGCTGTTTTTT
j_call: TRBJ1-2; d_call: TRBD1; v_call: TRBV18; clone_size: many; cdr3_aa: CASSFPGQSFVGGYTF; cdr3_nt: TGTGCCAGCTCATTCCCGGGACAGTCTTTCGTTGGAGGCTACACCTTC
j_call: TRBJ2-7; d_call: NA; v_call: TRBV18; clone_size: many; cdr3_aa: CASSPHIDSYEQYF; cdr3_nt: TGTGCCAGCTCACCTCACATCGACTCCTACGAGCAGTACTTC
j_call: TRBJ2-1; d_call: NA; v_call: TRBV12-3/TRBV12-4; clone_size: many; cdr3_aa: CASSLQGGFTNEQFF; cdr3_nt: TGTGCCAGCAGTCTACAGGGGGGGTTTACCAATGAGCAGTTCTTC